This TCR beta chain comes out of a study of T cell responses to AZD1222 COVID-19 vaccine. The repertoire was sequenced with immunoSEQ multiplex PCR; TCRdb's copy has only in-frame clones and lacks some. The repertoire has 150,000 to 200,000 clones, roughly 92% of them found once; the top ten carry under 6%. Broader study findings: Along spike, vaccine-associated CD4 TCRs were found throughout, with dominance at 160-218 and 743-854.

CDR1 and CDR2 from the germline V gene are SGHTA and FQGNSA. Trimming shortened V by 4 bases and J by 4 bases, and 16 bases separated the two germline ends. The CDR3 contains 15 residues. Note on this clone: Its target is unknown.

The sequencing here drew on peripheral blood, taken 28 days after the second AZD1222 dose. This chain joins TRBV7-2 and TRBJ2-5, with a tentative D call TRBD2 (6 bases). The clonotype was recovered from an adult who received the AZD1222 COVID-19 vaccine. CDR3 loop: CASSSQGGEGETQYF. As DNA, the CDR3 is TGTGCCAGCAGCTCCCAGGGCGGGGAAGGAGAGACCCAGTACTTC.